This T cell receptor (beta chain) came from a study of blood T cell repertoires in COVID-19. About the research overall: The study drew acute and convalescent COVID-19 samples from the United States, Italy and Spain.

Per the authors' pipeline: Amplification of reference gene primers was used by the study to estimate nucleated cell counts. TCRdb keeps only in-frame clones here, not all; method: immunoSEQ multiplex PCR. That table furnishes V, J and clone size, whereas the DNA furnished D and trimming. The table shows more than 100,000 clones, with about 89% occurring only once. This clone has more than one count but fewer than ten. The CDR3 runs 12 residues. V was shortened by 4 bases and J by 4 bases, with 10 bases between the two germline ends. Germline V gene lookup returns CDR1 GTSNPN and CDR2 SVGIG (reference sequence).

This clonotype originated in a man in his fifties with active COVID-19. This sequence joins TRBV30 and TRBJ1-2, with D unclear. The source material was peripheral blood. The CDR3 region has the DNA TGTGCCTGGAATAGGAGAGTCTATGGCTACACCTTC. As protein: CAWNRRVYGYTF.